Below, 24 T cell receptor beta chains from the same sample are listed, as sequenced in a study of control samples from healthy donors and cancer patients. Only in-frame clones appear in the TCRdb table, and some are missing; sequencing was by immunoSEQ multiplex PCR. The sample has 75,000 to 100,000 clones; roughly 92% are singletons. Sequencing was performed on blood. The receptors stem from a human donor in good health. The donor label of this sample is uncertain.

CDR3 DNA sequence: TGTGCCAGCACCTCCCCTCCCGGGGGAGGGCGGCGGGAGACCCAGTACTTC. Protein product: CASTSPPGGGRRETQYF. The gene calls are TRBV7-9 and TRBJ2-5; 7 nucleotides line up with TRBD2. From germline, CDR1 is SEHNR and CDR2 FQNEAQ (reference sequence). This CDR3 is 17 amino acids long. The V and J ends lost 7 bases and 5 bases, in that order; junction bases with no gene match: 19.

DNA for the CDR3: TGTGCCACAAAGGACGGAGGGTTAGGGCTTTATGGCTACACCTTC. Translating gives CATKDGGLGLYGYTF. The chain employs TRBV19 and TRBJ1-2; D is unresolved. The CDR3 spans 15 residues. CDR1 and CDR2 (germline): LNHDA, SQIVND (reference sequence). V shed 10 bases and J shed 5 bases, with 23 bases lying between them.

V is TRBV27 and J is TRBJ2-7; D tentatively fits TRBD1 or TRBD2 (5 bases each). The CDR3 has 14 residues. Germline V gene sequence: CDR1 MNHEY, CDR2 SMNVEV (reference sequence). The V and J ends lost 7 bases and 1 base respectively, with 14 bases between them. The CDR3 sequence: CASMEAGYSYEQYF. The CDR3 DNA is TGTGCCAGCATGGAGGCAGGGTATTCCTACGAGCAGTACTTC.

The CDR3 DNA reads TGTGCCAGCAGTGACCCGACAGGGTTGAACACTGAAGCTTTCTTT. Translation gives CASSDPTGLNTEAFF. The chain combines TRBV6-1 with TRBJ1-1, with TRBD1 matching 7 bases. Looked up from germline, CDR1 is MNHNS and CDR2 is SASEGT. Trimming removed 3 bases from V and 0 bases from J; junction bases left unmatched: 4. The CDR3 consists of 15 residues.

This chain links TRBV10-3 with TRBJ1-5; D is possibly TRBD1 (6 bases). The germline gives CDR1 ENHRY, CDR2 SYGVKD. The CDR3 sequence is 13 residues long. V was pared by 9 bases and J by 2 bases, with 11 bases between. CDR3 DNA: TGTGCCATACAGGGTGACGGCAATCAGCCCCAGCATTTT. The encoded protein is CAIQGDGNQPQHF.

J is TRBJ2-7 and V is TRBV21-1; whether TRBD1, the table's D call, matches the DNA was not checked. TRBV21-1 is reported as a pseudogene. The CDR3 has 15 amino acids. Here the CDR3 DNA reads TGTGCCAGCAGCAAAGATCAGGACACCCACTACGAGCAGTACGTC. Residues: CASSKDQDTHYEQYV.

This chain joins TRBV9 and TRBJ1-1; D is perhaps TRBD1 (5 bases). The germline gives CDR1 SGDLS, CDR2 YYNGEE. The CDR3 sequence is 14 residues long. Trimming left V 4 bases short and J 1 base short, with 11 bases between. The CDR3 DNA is TGTGCCAGCAGCCTGGGGGACCCGAACACTGAAGCTTTCTTT. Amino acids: CASSLGDPNTEAFF.

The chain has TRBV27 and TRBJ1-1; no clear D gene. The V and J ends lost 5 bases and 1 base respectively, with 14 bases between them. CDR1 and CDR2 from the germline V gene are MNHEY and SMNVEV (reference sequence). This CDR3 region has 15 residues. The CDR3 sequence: CASSPWASKNTEAFF. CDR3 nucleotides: TGTGCCAGCAGTCCGTGGGCCTCCAAGAACACTGAAGCTTTCTTT.

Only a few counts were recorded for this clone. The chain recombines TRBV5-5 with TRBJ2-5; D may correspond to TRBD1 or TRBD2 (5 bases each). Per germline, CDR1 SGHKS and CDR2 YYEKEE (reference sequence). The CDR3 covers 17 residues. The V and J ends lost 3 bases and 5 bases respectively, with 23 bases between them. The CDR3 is CASSWTVGGRGRETQYF. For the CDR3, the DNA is TGTGCCAGCAGCTGGACGGTCGGTGGCCGGGGCAGGGAGACCCAGTACTTC. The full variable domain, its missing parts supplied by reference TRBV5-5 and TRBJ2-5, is DAGVTQSPTHLIKTRGQQVTLRCSPISGHKSVSWYQQVLGQGPQFIFQYYEKEERGRGNFPDRFSARQFPNYSSELNVNALLLGDSALYLCASSWTVGGRGRETQYFGPGTRLLVL.

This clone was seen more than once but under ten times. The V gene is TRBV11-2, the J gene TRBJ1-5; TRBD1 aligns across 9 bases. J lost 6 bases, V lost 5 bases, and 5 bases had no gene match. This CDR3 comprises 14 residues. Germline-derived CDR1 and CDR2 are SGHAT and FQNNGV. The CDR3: CASSLDRGGQPQHF. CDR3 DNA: TGTGCCAGCAGCCTGGACAGGGGTGGTCAGCCCCAGCATTTT.

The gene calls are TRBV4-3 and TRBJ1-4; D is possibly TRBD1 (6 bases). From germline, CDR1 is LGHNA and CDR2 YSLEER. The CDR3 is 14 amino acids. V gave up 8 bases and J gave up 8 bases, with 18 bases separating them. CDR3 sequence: CASGSQGEGEKLFF. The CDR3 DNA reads TGCGCCAGCGGTTCACAGGGTGAGGGCGAAAAACTGTTTTTT.

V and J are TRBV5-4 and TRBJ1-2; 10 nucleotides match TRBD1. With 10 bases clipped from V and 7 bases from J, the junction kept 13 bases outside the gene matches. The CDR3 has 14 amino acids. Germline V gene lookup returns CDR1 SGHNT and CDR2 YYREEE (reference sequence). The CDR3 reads CAVAGTGVGPGYTF. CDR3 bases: TGTGCCGTTGCCGGGACAGGGGTAGGTCCTGGCTACACCTTC.

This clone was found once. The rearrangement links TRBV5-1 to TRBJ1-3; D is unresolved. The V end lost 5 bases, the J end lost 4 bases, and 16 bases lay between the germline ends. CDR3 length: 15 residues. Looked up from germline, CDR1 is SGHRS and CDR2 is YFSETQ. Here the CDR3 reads CASRGNPQSGNTIYF. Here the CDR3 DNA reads TGCGCCAGCAGGGGAAACCCCCAGTCAGGAAACACCATATATTTT.

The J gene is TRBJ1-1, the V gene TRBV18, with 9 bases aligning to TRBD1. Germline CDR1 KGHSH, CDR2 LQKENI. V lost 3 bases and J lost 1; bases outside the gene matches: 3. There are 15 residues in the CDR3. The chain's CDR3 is CASSPMTGGNTEAFF. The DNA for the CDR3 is TGTGCCAGCTCACCTATGACAGGGGGGAACACTGAAGCTTTCTTT.

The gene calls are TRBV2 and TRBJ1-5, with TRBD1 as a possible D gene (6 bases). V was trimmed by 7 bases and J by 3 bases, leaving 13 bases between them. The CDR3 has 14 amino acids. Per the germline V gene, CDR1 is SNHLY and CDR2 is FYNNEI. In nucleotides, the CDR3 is TGTGCCAGCAAAGCCAGGGGATTCAATCAGCCCCAGCATTTT. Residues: CASKARGFNQPQHF.

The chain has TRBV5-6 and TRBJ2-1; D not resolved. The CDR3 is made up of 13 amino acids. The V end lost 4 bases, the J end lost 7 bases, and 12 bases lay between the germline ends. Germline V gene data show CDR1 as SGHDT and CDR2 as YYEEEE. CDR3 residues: CASSQFSGNEQFF. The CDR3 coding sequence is TGTGCCAGCAGCCAGTTCTCCGGGAATGAGCAGTTCTTC.

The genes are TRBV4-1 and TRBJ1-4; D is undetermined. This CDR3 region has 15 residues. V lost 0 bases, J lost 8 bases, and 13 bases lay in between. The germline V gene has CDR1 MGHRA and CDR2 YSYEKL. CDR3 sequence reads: CASSQDFTPVEKLFF. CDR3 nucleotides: TGCGCCAGCAGCCAAGATTTCACTCCCGTCGAAAAACTGTTTTTT.

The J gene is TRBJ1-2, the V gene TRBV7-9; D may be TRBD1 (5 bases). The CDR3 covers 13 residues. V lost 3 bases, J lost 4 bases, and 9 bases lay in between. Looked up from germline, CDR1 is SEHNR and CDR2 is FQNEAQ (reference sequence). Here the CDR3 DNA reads TGTGCCAGCAGCTTCCGGGACTCCTATGGCTACACCTTC. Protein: CASSFRDSYGYTF.

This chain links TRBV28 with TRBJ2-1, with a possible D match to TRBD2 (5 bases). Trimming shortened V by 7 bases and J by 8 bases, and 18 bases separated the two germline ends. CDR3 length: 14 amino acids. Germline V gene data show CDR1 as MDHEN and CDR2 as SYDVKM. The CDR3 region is CASTPPGIRDEQFF. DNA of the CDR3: TGTGCCAGCACCCCACCGGGGATTCGAGATGAGCAGTTCTTC.

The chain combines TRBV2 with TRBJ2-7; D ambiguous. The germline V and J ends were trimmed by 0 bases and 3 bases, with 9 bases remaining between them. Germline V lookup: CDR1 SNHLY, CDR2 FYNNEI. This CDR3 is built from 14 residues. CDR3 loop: CASSEAGADYEQYF. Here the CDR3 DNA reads TGTGCCAGCAGTGAAGCCGGAGCCGACTACGAGCAGTACTTC.

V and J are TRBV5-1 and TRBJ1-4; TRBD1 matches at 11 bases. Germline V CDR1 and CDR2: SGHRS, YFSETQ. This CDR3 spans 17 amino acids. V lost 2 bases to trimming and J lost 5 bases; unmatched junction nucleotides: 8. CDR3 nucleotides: TGCGCCAGCAGCTTCACGGACAGGGGGCCAAGGAATGAAAAACTGTTTTTT. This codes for CASSFTDRGPRNEKLFF. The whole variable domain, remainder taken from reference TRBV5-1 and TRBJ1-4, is KAGVTQTPRYLIKTRGQQVTLSCSPISGHRSVSWYQQTPGQGLQFLFEYFSETQRNKGNFPGRFSGRQFSNSRSEMNVSTLELGDSALYLCASSFTDRGPRNEKLFFGSGTQLSVL.

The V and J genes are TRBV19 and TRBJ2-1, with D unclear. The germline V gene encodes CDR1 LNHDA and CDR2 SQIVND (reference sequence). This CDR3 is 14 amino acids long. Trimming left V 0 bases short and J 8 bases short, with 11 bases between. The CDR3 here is CASSIDRMRHEQFF. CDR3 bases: TGTGCCAGTAGTATAGATAGGATGAGGCATGAGCAGTTCTTC. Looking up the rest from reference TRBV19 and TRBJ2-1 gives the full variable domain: DGGITQSPKYLFRKEGQNVTLSCEQNLNHDAMYWYRQDPGQGLRLIYYSQIVNDFQKGDIAEGYSVSREKKESFPLTVTSAQKNPTAFYLCASSIDRMRHEQFFGPGTRLTVL.

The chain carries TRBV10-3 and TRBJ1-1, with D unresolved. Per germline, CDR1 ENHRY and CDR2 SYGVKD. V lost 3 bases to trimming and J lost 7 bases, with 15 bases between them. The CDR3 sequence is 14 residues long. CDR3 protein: CAISDMTGVGEAFF. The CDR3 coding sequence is TGTGCCATCAGTGATATGACCGGGGTAGGTGAAGCTTTCTTT.

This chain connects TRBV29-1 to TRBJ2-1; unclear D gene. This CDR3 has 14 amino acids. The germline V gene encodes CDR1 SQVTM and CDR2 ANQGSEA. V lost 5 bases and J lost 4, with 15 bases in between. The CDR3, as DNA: TGCAGCGTTTGCGGCGACCTGATATACAATGAGCAGTTCTTC. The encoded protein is CSVCGDLIYNEQFF.